The entry that follows covers one TCR beta chain sequence. A PCR-confirmed or clinician-diagnosed COVID-19 case had contacted exposed participants within 2 weeks of entry. The data were taken from a study of blood T cell repertoires in COVID-19. Overall study context: Sample material is recorded as cDNA or gDNA derived from T cells, B-cell-depleted T cells, or PBMCs.

Germline values: CDR1 LGHDT, CDR2 YNNKEL (reference sequence). The V end lost 5 bases, the J end lost 2 bases, and 11 bases lay between the germline ends. This CDR3 has 14 amino acids. Per the original data handling: Reference gene primer amplification in the assay estimated nucleated cell counts. Method: immunoSEQ multiplex PCR; TCRdb's copy keeps in-frame clones and lacks some. The V and J calls and clone size come from that table; D and trimming were worked out from the DNA. Of more than 110,000 clones in the sample, around 80% were seen once. The TCR sequence derives from a young woman who had been exposed to COVID-19. The chain is built from TRBV3-1 (or the pseudogene TRBV3-2) and TRBJ2-3, with D perhaps matching TRBD1 (6 bases). Material for sequencing was PBMCs or T cells enriched from blood (not recorded which). The CDR3, as DNA: TGTGCCAGCAGCTTGCGACAGGACACAGATACGCAGTATTTT. Translated, it gives CASSLRQDTDTQYF.